This entry concerns a single T cell receptor beta chain. Trimming left V 5 bases short and J 6 bases short, with 20 bases between. The CDR3 consists of 15 residues. The V gene's germline CDR1 is LGHDT and CDR2 YNNKEL (reference sequence). Time point specified: sample taken at primary tumor resection. Whole RNA obtained from tumor, nontumor lung or frozen PBMC underwent sequencing without sorting. Samples came from around 70 TRACERx patients with untreated early-stage lung cancer. This sample is drawn from a study of spatial heterogeneity in lung cancer. TCRdb used MiXCR to reprocess the 5' RACE reads, holding one entry per CDR3 protein. In the table there are roughly 79,000 distinct CDR3 sequences, roughly 12% of which are singletons.

Sequencing was performed on PBMCs, taken at surgery. The V and J genes are TRBV3-1 and TRBJ2-7, with D possibly called TRBD1 or TRBD2 (5 bases each). This receptor was obtained from a male donor with early-stage non-small cell lung cancer. The DNA of the CDR3 is TGTGCCAGCAGCTCAACTCCGGGACCCTCCAGCGAGCAGTACTTC. This translates into CASSSTPGPSSEQYF.